The 19 T cell receptor beta chains below all came from one sample that was sequenced in a study of T cell responses to AZD1222 COVID-19 vaccine. Generated by immunoSEQ multiplex PCR, the TCRdb table keeps only in-frame clones and is missing some. The table includes 95,000 to 120,000 clones, about 91% detected once. Sequencing was performed on peripheral blood, taken 28 days after the second AZD1222 dose. The receptor source for this set is an adult who received the AZD1222 COVID-19 vaccine.

V gene TRBV2 combines with J gene TRBJ1-5; D not resolved. The CDR3 sequence is 13 residues long. V lost 4 bases, J lost 0 bases, and 4 bases lay in between. Germline lookup yields CDR1 SNHLY and CDR2 FYNNEI. The CDR3 sequence: CASSGGSNQPQHF. CDR3 nucleotides: TGTGCCAGCAGTGGGGGTAGCAATCAGCCCCAGCATTTT.

The rearrangement links TRBV14 to TRBJ2-3, with D possibly being TRBD1 (6 bases). The germline CDR1 and CDR2 sequences are SGHDN and FVKESK. This CDR3 region has 18 residues. V was shortened by 0 bases and J by 1 base, with 17 bases between the two germline ends. CDR3 residues: CASSQEGGKGGGTDTQYF. CDR3 bases: TGTGCCAGCAGCCAAGAAGGGGGAAAAGGGGGTGGCACAGATACGCAGTATTTT. Together with reference TRBV14 and TRBJ2-3, the CDR3 gives the full variable domain: EAGVTQFPSHSVIEKGQTVTLRCDPISGHDNLYWYRRVMGKEIKFLLHFVKESKQDESGMPNNRFLAERTGGTYSTLKVQPAELEDSGVYFCASSQEGGKGGGTDTQYFGPGTRLTVL.

The V call is TRBV6-2 or TRBV6-3, the J call TRBJ2-2, with D possibly TRBD2 on 6 matching bases. Per the germline V gene, CDR1 is MNHEY and CDR2 is SVGEGT. The CDR3 spans 14 residues. Trimming removed 5 bases at V and 2 bases at J, with 9 bases between. The CDR3 loop is CASSRDFNTGELFF. CDR3 in DNA: TGTGCCAGCAGTCGGGACTTCAACACCGGGGAGCTGTTTTTT.

The rearrangement joins TRBV28 to TRBJ1-2; D remains unclear. The CDR3 contains 16 residues. Trimming pared 4 bases from V and 1 base from J, leaving 16 bases between. Per germline, CDR1 MDHEN and CDR2 SYDVKM. The CDR3 nucleotides read TGTGCCAGCAGTTCCACCGCCCTGACCGGTAACTATGGCTACACCTTC. Translation: CASSSTALTGNYGYTF.

This clone was seen only once. The V call is TRBV9, the J call TRBJ2-3, with 7 bases aligning to TRBD2. Germline-derived CDR1 and CDR2 are SGDLS and YYNGEE. J lost 0 bases, V lost 4 bases, and 5 bases had no gene match. This CDR3 contains 15 residues. The CDR3 DNA reads as TGTGCCAGCAGCCCACAAGCGGGGAGCACAGATACGCAGTATTTT. Protein: CASSPQAGSTDTQYF.

The V call is TRBV11-3, the J call TRBJ2-7, with D possibly being TRBD1 or TRBD2 (7 bases each). The CDR3 is 13 residues long. The V end was cut by 5 bases, the J end by 11 bases, with 19 bases between. CDR1 is SGHNT, CDR2 YENEEA, per germline. The CDR3 nucleotides are TGTGCCAGCAGCCCGGGAGGACAGGAGCGTAAGTACTTC. Protein sequence: CASSPGGQERKYF.

CDR3 sequence (DNA): TGTGCCAGCAGTTACGGCGGGGAGCGGGGCTACACCTTC. Its translation is CASSYGGERGYTF. The chain couples TRBV6-5 to TRBJ1-2; D is ambiguous. This CDR3 comprises 13 residues. Germline V lookup: CDR1 MNHEY, CDR2 SVGAGI. V dropped 2 bases and J dropped 8 bases, with 12 bases sitting between them.

Only one count was recorded for this clone. The gene calls are TRBV28 and TRBJ1-1; D possibly corresponds to TRBD1 (5 bases). V lost 4 bases, J lost 7 bases, and 7 bases lay in between. The CDR3 extends over 11 amino acids. Per germline, CDR1 MDHEN and CDR2 SYDVKM. The CDR3: CASSSGLEAFF. In DNA, the CDR3 is TGTGCCAGCAGTTCGGGACTTGAAGCTTTCTTT.

This chain uses TRBV19 with TRBJ1-1, with D tentatively TRBD1 (5 bases). Trimming cost V 10 bases and J 4 bases, with 19 bases left between them. CDR3 size: 14 residues. Germline assignment: CDR1 LNHDA and CDR2 SQIVND (reference sequence). The CDR3 nucleotides are TGTGCCATCCGGGACCGATCCGTCGGCACTGAAGCTTTCTTT. It specifies CAIRDRSVGTEAFF.

CDR3 DNA: TGTGCCAGCAGCCAAGATGCGGAATATAATCAGCCCCAGCATTTT. This gives the protein CASSQDAEYNQPQHF. The genes are TRBV3-1 (or the pseudogene TRBV3-2) and TRBJ1-5; no firm D call. Germline loops: CDR1 LGHDT, CDR2 YNNKEL (reference sequence). This CDR3 contains 15 residues. V dropped 0 bases and J dropped 4 bases, with 10 bases sitting between them.

This chain uses TRBV19 with TRBJ1-5; 8 nucleotides agree with TRBD1. CDR3 length: 15 residues. J lost 5 bases, V lost 4 bases, and 7 bases had no gene match. Germline V gives CDR1 LNHDA, CDR2 SQIVND (reference sequence). CDR3: CASSNQGAWDQPQHF. The DNA for the CDR3 is TGTGCCAGTAGTAATCAGGGGGCATGGGATCAGCCCCAGCATTTT.

The rearrangement joins TRBV25-1 to TRBJ1-2; D perhaps matches TRBD1 (5 bases). Germline V gene lookup returns CDR1 MGHDK and CDR2 SYGVNS. CDR3 length: 17 residues. V shed 3 bases and J shed 8 bases, with 25 bases lying between them. The chain's CDR3 is CASSELMGVKGSEGYTF. The CDR3 nucleotides are TGTGCCAGCAGTGAGCTTATGGGGGTGAAGGGCTCGGAAGGCTACACCTTC.

The CDR3 here is CASSSLMKTQYF. CDR3 nucleotide sequence: TGTGCCAGCAGCTCTCTCATGAAGACCCAGTACTTC. The J gene is TRBJ2-5, the V gene TRBV7-2; D not certain. The CDR3 loop spans 12 amino acids. Germline V gene sequence: CDR1 SGHTA, CDR2 FQGNSA. Trimming stripped 4 bases from V and 6 bases from J, with 9 bases between. The whole variable domain, filled in from reference TRBV7-2 and TRBJ2-5, reads GAGVSQSPSNKVTEKGKDVELRCDPISGHTALYWYRQSLGQGLEFLIYFQGNSAPDKSGLPSDRFSAERTGGSVSTLTIQRTQQEDSAVYLCASSSLMKTQYFGPGTRLLVL.

The rearrangement uses TRBV5-1 and TRBJ1-2; D uncertain. The V gene's germline CDR1 is SGHRS and CDR2 YFSETQ. V was cut by 0 bases and J by 7 bases, with 10 bases left in between. The CDR3 consists of 13 residues. CDR3 sequence (DNA): TGCGCCAGCAGCTTGGAATCGGGGTTTGGCTACACCTTC. Its translation: CASSLESGFGYTF.

The rearrangement joins TRBV6-2 or TRBV6-3 to TRBJ1-3, with D perhaps matching TRBD1 (6 bases). The V gene lost 5 bases and the J gene lost 1 base, with 15 bases spanning the gap. The germline gives CDR1 MNHEY, CDR2 SVGEGT. The CDR3 is made up of 16 amino acids. DNA for the CDR3: TGTGCCAGCAGTGCCACGGACAGTCTTTCTGGAAACACCATATATTTT. It codes for CASSATDSLSGNTIYF.

J is TRBJ2-6 and V is TRBV4-3, with 7 bases identical to TRBD1. Germline values: CDR1 LGHNA, CDR2 YSLEER. The V gene end was trimmed by 0 bases and the J gene end by 1 base; junction bases not matched to a gene: 0. The CDR3 loop spans 16 amino acids. The CDR3 DNA reads as TGCGCCAGCAGCCAAGAACAGGGGTCTGGGGCCAACGTCCTGACTTTC. This codes for CASSQEQGSGANVLTF.

The CDR3 bases are TGCGCCAGCAGCCAAGATTGGACGACGAACACCGGGGAGCTGTTTTTT. Translating gives CASSQDWTTNTGELFF. This chain joins TRBV4-3 and TRBJ2-2; no clear D gene. Germline V gives CDR1 LGHNA, CDR2 YSLEER. Trimming stripped 0 bases from V and 0 bases from J, with 8 bases between. The CDR3 runs to 16 residues.

This clone appeared once. V gene TRBV7-2 combines with J gene TRBJ1-5; perhaps TRBD1 as D (5 bases). V was clipped by 3 bases and J by 4 bases, with 13 bases between them. The CDR3 totals 15 residues. CDR1 and CDR2 from the germline V gene are SGHTA and FQGNSA. The CDR3 region is CASSFPRDVNQPQHF. The CDR3 bases are TGTGCCAGCAGCTTCCCTAGGGACGTTAATCAGCCCCAGCATTTT.

The V gene is TRBV12-3 or TRBV12-4, the J gene TRBJ2-4, with a tentative D call TRBD1 (6 bases). CDR3 length equals 13 residues. Trimming pared 6 bases from V and 5 bases from J, leaving 11 bases between. DNA of the CDR3: TGTGCCAGCAGCCAGGGGAAACAAAACATTCAGTACTTC. Translating gives CASSQGKQNIQYF.